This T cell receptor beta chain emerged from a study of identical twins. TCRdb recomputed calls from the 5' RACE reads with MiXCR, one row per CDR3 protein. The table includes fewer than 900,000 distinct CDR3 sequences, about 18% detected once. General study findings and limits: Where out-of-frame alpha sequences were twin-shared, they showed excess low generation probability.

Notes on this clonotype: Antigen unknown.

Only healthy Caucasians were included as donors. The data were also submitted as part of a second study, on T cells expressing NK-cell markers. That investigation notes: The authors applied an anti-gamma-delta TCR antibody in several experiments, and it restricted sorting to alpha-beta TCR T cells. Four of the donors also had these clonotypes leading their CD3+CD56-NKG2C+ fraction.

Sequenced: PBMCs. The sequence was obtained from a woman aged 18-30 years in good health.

The CDR3 nucleotides read TGTGCCAGCTCTTCGGGCCGCCTACAGAACACTGAAGCTTTCTTT. Translated: CASSSGRLQNTEAFF. The V gene is TRBV6-2 or TRBV6-3, the J gene TRBJ1-1; D call uncertain. Trimming removed 8 bases from V and 1 base from J, with 17 bases in between. This CDR3 contains 15 residues. Germline V gives CDR1 MNHEY, CDR2 SVGEGT.